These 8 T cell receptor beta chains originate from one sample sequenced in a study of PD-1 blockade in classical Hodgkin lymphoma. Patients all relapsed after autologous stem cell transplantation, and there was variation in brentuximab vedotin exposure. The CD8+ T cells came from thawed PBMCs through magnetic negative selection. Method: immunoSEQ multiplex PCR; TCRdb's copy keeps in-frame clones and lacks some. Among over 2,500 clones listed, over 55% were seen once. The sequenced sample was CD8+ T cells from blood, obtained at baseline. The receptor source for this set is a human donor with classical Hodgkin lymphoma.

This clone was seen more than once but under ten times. CDR3: CASSLTYTYEQYF. The CDR3 region has the DNA TGTGCCAGCAGCTTGACGTATACCTACGAGCAGTACTTC. The V call is TRBV7-9, the J call TRBJ2-7, with D hard to call. Trimming removed 3 bases from V and 2 bases from J, with 8 bases in between. Germline loops: CDR1 SEHNR, CDR2 FQNEAQ (reference sequence). The CDR3 spans 13 residues.

The CDR3 DNA follows: TGTGCCAGCAGCTTAGGTGGGAACTATGGCTACACCTTC. It encodes CASSLGGNYGYTF. The V gene is TRBV7-6, the J gene TRBJ1-2; D remains unclear. The CDR3 has 13 amino acids. The germline V gene has CDR1 SGHVS and CDR2 FNYEAQ. V was shortened by 1 base and J by 2 bases, with 5 bases between the two germline ends.

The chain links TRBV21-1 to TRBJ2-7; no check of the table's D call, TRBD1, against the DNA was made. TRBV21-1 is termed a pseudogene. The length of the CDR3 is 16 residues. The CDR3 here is CASSKEIRYRDTGQYF. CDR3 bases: TGTGCCAGCAGCAAAGAGATAAGGTACCGGGACACAGGGCAGTACTTC.

The CDR3 nucleotides read TGCGCCAGCAGCCCCAGCGAGAAGAACACTGAAGCTTTCTTT. It is translated as CASSPSEKNTEAFF. This rearrangement joins TRBV5-1 to TRBJ1-1; no definite D call. Looked up from germline, CDR1 is SGHRS and CDR2 is YFSETQ. Deletions cut 4 bases from V and 1 base from J, with 11 bases between. The CDR3 is made up of 14 amino acids.

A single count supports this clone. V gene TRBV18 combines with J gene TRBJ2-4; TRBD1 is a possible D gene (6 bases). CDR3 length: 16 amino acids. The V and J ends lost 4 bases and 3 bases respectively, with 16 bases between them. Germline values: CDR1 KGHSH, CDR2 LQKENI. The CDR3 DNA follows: TGTGCCAGCTCACTTACAGGGCAGGTGGGCAAAAACATTCAGTACTTC. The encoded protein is CASSLTGQVGKNIQYF.

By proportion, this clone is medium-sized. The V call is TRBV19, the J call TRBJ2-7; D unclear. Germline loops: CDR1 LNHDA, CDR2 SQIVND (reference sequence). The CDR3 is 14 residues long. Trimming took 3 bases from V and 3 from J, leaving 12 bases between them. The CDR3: CASSMKISGYEQYF. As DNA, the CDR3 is TGTGCCAGTAGTATGAAAATCTCGGGCTACGAGCAGTACTTC.

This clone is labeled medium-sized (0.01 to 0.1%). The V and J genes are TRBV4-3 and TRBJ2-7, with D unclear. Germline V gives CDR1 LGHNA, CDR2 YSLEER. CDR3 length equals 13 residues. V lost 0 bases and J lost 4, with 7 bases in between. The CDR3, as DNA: TGCGCCAGCAGCCAAGATAGCCTATACGAGCAGTACTTC. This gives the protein CASSQDSLYEQYF.

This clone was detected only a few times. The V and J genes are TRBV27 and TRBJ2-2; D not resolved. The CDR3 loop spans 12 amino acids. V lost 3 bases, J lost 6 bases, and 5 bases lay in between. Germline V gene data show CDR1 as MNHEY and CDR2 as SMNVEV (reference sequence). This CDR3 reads CASSLLSGELFF. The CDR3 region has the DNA TGTGCCAGCAGTTTGTTATCCGGGGAGCTGTTTTTT.